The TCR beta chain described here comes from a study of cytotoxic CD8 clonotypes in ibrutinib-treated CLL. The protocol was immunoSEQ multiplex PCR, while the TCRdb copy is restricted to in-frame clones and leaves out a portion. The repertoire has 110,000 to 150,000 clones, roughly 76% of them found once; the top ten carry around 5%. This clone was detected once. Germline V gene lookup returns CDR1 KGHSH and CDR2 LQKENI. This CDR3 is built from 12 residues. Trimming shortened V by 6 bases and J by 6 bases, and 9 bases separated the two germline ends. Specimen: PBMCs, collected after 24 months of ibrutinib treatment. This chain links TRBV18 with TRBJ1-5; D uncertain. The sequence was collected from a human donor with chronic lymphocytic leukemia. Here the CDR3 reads CASSPGSQPQHF. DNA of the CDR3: TGTGCCAGCTCCCCCGGTAGTCAGCCCCAGCATTTT.